Detailed here is one T cell receptor beta chain. The sample belongs to a study of blood T cell repertoires in COVID-19. Study overall: Sites in the United States, Italy and Spain provided acute and convalescent COVID-19 samples.

V dropped 4 bases and J dropped 0 bases, with 14 bases sitting between them. Germline V lookup: CDR1 SGHRS, CDR2 YFSETQ. There are 16 residues in the CDR3. Seattle's cohort entered during active infection and was followed longitudinally. In the source study's methods: Amplification from reference gene primers served as the basis for estimated nucleated cell counts. Method: immunoSEQ multiplex PCR; TCRdb's copy keeps in-frame clones and lacks some. V and J calls and clone size are those listed in that table; D and trimming were worked out from the DNA. The sample carries approximately 160,000 clones, approximately 84% recorded once.

Input material: peripheral blood. The chain links TRBV5-1 to TRBJ2-1; a weak D match, TRBD2 (5 bases). This receptor was taken from a woman aged 55-75 years with COVID-19, enrolled during active disease. DNA of the CDR3: TGCGCCAGCAGCCTCCTAGCCCGGAGCTCCTACAATGAGCAGTTCTTC. Protein sequence: CASSLLARSSYNEQFF.